This TCR beta chain was sequenced in a study of blood T cells in healthy people across ages. Study details: Capturing about one barcoded beta molecule per two T cells was achieved by template switching. Points from the study as a whole: Age advanced and TCR beta diversity per million T cells fell, roughly linearly. As naive T cell percentage varied, TCR beta diversity correlated strongly with it.

Details on this clonotype: Its target is unknown.

CDR1 and CDR2 from the germline V gene are KGHDR and SFDVKD. CDR3 size: 13 residues. V was shortened by 7 bases and J by 0 bases, with 8 bases between the two germline ends. Caucasian individuals from Russia who were healthy and aged about 6 to 90 acted as donors. A J-beta primer mix and a sample-barcoded 5' primer were used in a second PCR of about 7 to 12 cycles. TCRdb reprocessed the 5' RACE reads with MiXCR, giving one entry per CDR3 protein. This table has roughly 1,000,000 distinct CDR3 sequences, approximately 25% appearing once. These data were likewise used in another study, on T cells of mothers and their children.

The chain combines TRBV24-1 with TRBJ1-1, with a tentative D call TRBD1 (5 bases). The source is a girl aged 2-10 years in good health. The sequenced material came from blood. This CDR3 reads CATRTALNTEAFF. The DNA for the CDR3 is TGTGCCACCAGGACAGCTCTGAACACTGAAGCTTTCTTT.